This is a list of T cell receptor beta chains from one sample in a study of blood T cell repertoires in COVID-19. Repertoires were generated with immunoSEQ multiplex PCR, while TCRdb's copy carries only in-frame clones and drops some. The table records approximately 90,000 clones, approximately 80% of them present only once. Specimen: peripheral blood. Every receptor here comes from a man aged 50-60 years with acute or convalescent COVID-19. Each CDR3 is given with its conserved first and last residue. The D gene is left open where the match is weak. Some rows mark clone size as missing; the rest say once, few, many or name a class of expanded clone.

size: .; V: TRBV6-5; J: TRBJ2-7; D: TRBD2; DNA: TGTGCCAGCAGTTACTCCCTAGCGGGGTCCTACGAGCAGTACTTC; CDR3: CASSYSLAGSYEQYF
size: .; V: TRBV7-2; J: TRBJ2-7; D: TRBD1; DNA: TGTGCCAGCAGCTTAGGGGACAGGGGGGTCTTCGAGCAGTACTTC; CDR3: CASSLGDRGVFEQYF
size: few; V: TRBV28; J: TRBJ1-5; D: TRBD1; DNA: TGTGCCAGCAGTCTATCCGGGACAGCAAATCAGCCCCAGCATTTT; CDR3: CASSLSGTANQPQHF
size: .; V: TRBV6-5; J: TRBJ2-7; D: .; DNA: TGTGCCAGCAGGCCGGGACTTTCCTACGAGCAGTACTTC; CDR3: CASRPGLSYEQYF
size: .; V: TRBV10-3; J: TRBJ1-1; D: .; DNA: TGTGCCATCAGCGCAGGGTCGGAGACTGAAGCTTTCTTT; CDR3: CAISAGSETEAFF
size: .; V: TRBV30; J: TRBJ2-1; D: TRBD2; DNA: TGTGCCTGGAGTCCCGGGACTAGCGGGCAGCTGCAGTTCTTC; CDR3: CAWSPGTSGQLQFF
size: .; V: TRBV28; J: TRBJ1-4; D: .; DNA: TGTGCCAGCCTTGGGGGGAGCTCAACTAATGAAAAACTGTTTTTT; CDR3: CASLGGSSTNEKLFF
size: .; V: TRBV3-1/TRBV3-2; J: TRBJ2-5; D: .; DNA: TGTGCCAGCAGCCAAGTTCCCGGGGGCCAAGAGACCCAGTACTTC; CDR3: CASSQVPGGQETQYF
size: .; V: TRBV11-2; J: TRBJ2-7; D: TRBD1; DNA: TGTGCCTCTTCCGGGACAGGGAATAAGTACGAGCAGTACTTC; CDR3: CASSGTGNKYEQYF
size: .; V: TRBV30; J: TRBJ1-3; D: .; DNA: TGTGCCTGGAGTGTAACTCAACCCGGGAGCTCTGGAAACACCATATATTTT; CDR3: CAWSVTQPGSSGNTIYF
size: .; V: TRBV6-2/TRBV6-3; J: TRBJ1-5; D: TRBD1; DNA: TGTGCCAGCACCCCGACAGGGGTAAGCAATCAGCCCCAGCATTTT; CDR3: CASTPTGVSNQPQHF
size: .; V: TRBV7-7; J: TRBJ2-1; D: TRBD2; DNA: TGTGCCAGCAGTCCACTAGCGGGGGGGAACAATGAGCAGTTCTTC; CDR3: CASSPLAGGNNEQFF
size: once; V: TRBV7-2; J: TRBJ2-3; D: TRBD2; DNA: TGTGCCAGCAGCTTCCCCGGGAGGGCAGATACGCAGTATTTT; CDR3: CASSFPGRADTQYF
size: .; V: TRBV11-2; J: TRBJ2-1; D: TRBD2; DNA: TGTGCCAGCAGCACACTAGCGGGAGGTTACAATGAGCAGTTCTTC; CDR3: CASSTLAGGYNEQFF
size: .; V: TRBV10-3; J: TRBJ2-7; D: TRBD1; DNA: TGTGCCATCAGTCGACAGGGCGGCTCCTACGAGCAGTACTTC; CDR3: CAISRQGGSYEQYF
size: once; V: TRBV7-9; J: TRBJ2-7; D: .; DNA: TGTGCCAGCAGCCCCGAATCGGGGGGCTACTCCTACGAGCAGTACTTC; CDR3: CASSPESGGYSYEQYF
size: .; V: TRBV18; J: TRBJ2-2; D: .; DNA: TGTGCCAGCTCACCAGGGAGGAACACCGGGGAGCTGTTTTTT; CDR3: CASSPGRNTGELFF
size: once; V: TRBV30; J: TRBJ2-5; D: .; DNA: TGTGCCTGGAGTACCCAGAGGGCCCGGGGGGAGACCCAGTACTTC; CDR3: CAWSTQRARGETQYF
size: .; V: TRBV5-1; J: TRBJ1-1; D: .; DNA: TGCGCCAGCAGAGCTACACGGGAGAACACTGAAGCTTTCTTT; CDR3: CASRATRENTEAFF
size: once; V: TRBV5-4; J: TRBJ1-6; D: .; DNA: TGTGCCAGCAGCTTGGCCGGGCAGGGCAATTCACCCCTCCACTTT; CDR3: CASSLAGQGNSPLHF
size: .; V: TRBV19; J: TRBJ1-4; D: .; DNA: TGTGCCAGTAGTATACAGGGCCTTAATGAAAAACTGTTTTTT; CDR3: CASSIQGLNEKLFF
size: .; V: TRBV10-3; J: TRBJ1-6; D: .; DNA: TGTGCCATCAGCGAGGGGCAGAATAATTCACCCCTCCACTTT; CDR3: CAISEGQNNSPLHF
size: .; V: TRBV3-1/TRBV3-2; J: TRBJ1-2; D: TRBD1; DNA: TGTGCCAGCAGCAAGGGACAGACCTATGGCTACACCTTC; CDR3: CASSKGQTYGYTF
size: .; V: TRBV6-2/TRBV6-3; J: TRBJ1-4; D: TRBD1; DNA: TGTGCCAGCAGTCCGCCCACAGGGGCGGGCGAAAAACTGTTTTTT; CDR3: CASSPPTGAGEKLFF
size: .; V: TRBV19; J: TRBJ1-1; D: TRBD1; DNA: TGTGCCAGTAGCCTGACAGGGTTGAACACTGAAGCTTTCTTT; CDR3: CASSLTGLNTEAFF
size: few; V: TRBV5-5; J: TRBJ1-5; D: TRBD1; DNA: TGTGCCAGCAGCTTGGGGACAGGTCGGGAGCCCCAGCATTTT; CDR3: CASSLGTGREPQHF